This entry lists 17 T cell receptor beta chains sequenced from one sample in a study of cytomegalovirus exposure and HLA in healthy donors. The study ran its PCR with 60 Vbeta and 13 Jbeta primers. Only in-frame clones appear in the TCRdb table, and some are missing; sequencing was by immunoSEQ multiplex PCR. The data contain 120,000 or so clones, over 60% of them singletons. The sample taken for sequencing was PBMCs. The receptor source for this set is a woman aged 40 to 50 in good health and CMV-seropositive.

The chain links TRBV7-2 to TRBJ1-1, with a weak D call TRBD1 (5 bases). The germline CDR1 and CDR2 sequences are SGHTA and FQGNSA. The length of the CDR3 is 13 residues. The ends were cut back, 3 bases at V and 6 bases at J, with 11 bases in the middle. CDR3 in amino acids: CASSLGEVAEAFF. The CDR3 nucleotides read TGTGCCAGCAGCTTGGGGGAGGTCGCTGAAGCTTTCTTT.

The gene calls are TRBV19 and TRBJ2-1; possible D gene TRBD2, 5 bases. The germline V and J ends were trimmed by 9 bases and 0 bases, with 15 bases remaining between them. There are 15 residues in the CDR3. The germline V gene has CDR1 LNHDA and CDR2 SQIVND (reference sequence). CDR3 sequence (DNA): TGTGCCAGGTCCCCGACGGGAAGCTCCTACAATGAGCAGTTCTTC. Protein sequence: CARSPTGSSYNEQFF.

The chain recombines TRBV6-1 with TRBJ2-1, with 8 bases matching TRBD2. V shed 0 bases and J 3 bases; nucleotides not matched to a gene: 7. This CDR3 has 17 residues. Per the germline V gene, CDR1 is MNHNS and CDR2 is SASEGT. CDR3 nucleotides: TGTGCCAGCAGTGAAGCTCGGCTAGCGGGTTTCTACAATGAGCAGTTCTTC. Protein: CASSEARLAGFYNEQFF.

This chain uses TRBV30 with TRBJ1-2; 8 nucleotides align to TRBD1. CDR3 size: 13 residues. Germline V lookup: CDR1 GTSNPN, CDR2 SVGIG (reference sequence). Unmatched junction bases numbered 4, after V lost 3 bases and J lost 4 bases. CDR3 region: CAWRDRAGYGYTF. The DNA of the CDR3 is TGTGCCTGGAGGGACAGGGCGGGCTATGGCTACACCTTC.

The gene calls are TRBV6-5 and TRBJ2-5, with TRBD2 identical over 9 bases. The trim removed 5 bases at V and 6 bases at J, leaving 10 bases unmatched. The CDR3 is 15 amino acids. Germline V CDR1 and CDR2: MNHEY, SVGAGI. The CDR3 DNA reads TGTGCCAGCAGTCCTACTAGCGGGCCCCCCCAGACCCAGTACTTC. This codes for CASSPTSGPPQTQYF.

This rearrangement joins TRBV5-4 to TRBJ1-1; perhaps TRBD1 as D (6 bases). The CDR3 runs to 14 residues. Per the germline V gene, CDR1 is SGHNT and CDR2 is YYREEE (reference sequence). The V end was cut by 2 bases, the J end by 0 bases, with 8 bases between. The chain's CDR3 is CASSFTGMNTEAFF. CDR3 in DNA: TGTGCCAGCAGCTTTACAGGGATGAACACTGAAGCTTTCTTT.

This clone was counted only a few times. The V call is TRBV7-9, the J call TRBJ1-1, with 7 bases aligning to TRBD1. The J segment lost 10 bases and the V segment lost 0 bases, leaving 14 bases of the junction unmatched. This CDR3 spans 16 amino acids. The germline V gene has CDR1 SEHNR and CDR2 FQNEAQ (reference sequence). CDR3 in DNA: TGTGCCAGCAGCTTAGCCCGGGACAGTGTGGTAAGTGGAGCTTTCTTT. Its translation is CASSLARDSVVSGAFF.

This clone was found once. The V call is TRBV5-6, the J call TRBJ2-3, with TRBD2 matching 12 bases. Trimming at V came to 3 bases and at J to 2 bases, leaving 7 bases not matched to a gene. The CDR3 contains 17 residues. Germline CDR1 reads SGHDT; CDR2 reads YYEEEE. The CDR3 DNA is TGTGCCAGCAGCTCGGAAGGGACTAGCGGGTACACAGATACGCAGTATTTT. Protein: CASSSEGTSGYTDTQYF.

The J gene is TRBJ2-3, the V gene TRBV29-1; possible D gene TRBD1, 5 bases. Trimming took off 0 bases at V and 3 bases at J, with 13 bases between the two ends. The germline V gene encodes CDR1 SQVTM and CDR2 ANQGSEA. CDR3 size: 15 residues. The CDR3: CSVEEGALETDTQYF. CDR3 in DNA: TGCAGCGTTGAAGAAGGGGCCCTAGAGACAGATACGCAGTATTTT.

The genes are TRBV7-2 and TRBJ1-4; maybe TRBD1 (5 bases). Trimming left V 5 bases short and J 6 bases short, with 16 bases between. The CDR3 consists of 15 residues. The germline gives CDR1 SGHTA, CDR2 FQGNSA. The CDR3 DNA follows: TGTGCCAGCAGCCCAAGACGGGACTTCTATGAAAAACTGTTTTTT. Translated, it gives CASSPRRDFYEKLFF.

The chain joins TRBV6-5 to TRBJ2-7; TRBD1 agrees at 10 bases. The length of the CDR3 is 15 residues. J lost 4 bases, V lost 1 base, and 4 bases had no gene match. Per germline, CDR1 MNHEY and CDR2 SVGAGI. The CDR3 coding sequence is TGTGCCAGCAGTTACTTGGGACAGGGGCTATACGAGCAGTACTTC. Encoded protein: CASSYLGQGLYEQYF.

The chain uses TRBV13 and TRBJ2-7; 12 bases line up with TRBD2. From germline, CDR1 is PRHDT and CDR2 FYEKMQ (reference sequence). With 0 bases clipped from V and 1 base from J, the junction kept 4 bases outside the gene matches. The CDR3 extends over 17 amino acids. CDR3 amino acids: CASSLGLAGGLSYEQYF. Here the CDR3 DNA reads TGTGCCAGCAGCTTAGGACTAGCGGGAGGATTATCCTACGAGCAGTACTTC. The complete variable domain, with remaining parts taken from reference TRBV13 and TRBJ2-7, reads AAGVIQSPRHLIKEKRETATLKCYPIPRHDTVYWYQQGPGQDPQFLISFYEKMQSDKGSIPDRFSAQQFSDYHSELNMSSLELGDSALYFCASSLGLAGGLSYEQYFGPGTRLTVT.

The chain links TRBV2 to TRBJ1-1, with a tentative D call TRBD1 (5 bases). CDR3 length: 14 amino acids. Germline assignment: CDR1 SNHLY and CDR2 FYNNEI. V was pared by 7 bases and J by 3 bases, with 15 bases between. The CDR3 reads CASNNQGSYTEAFF. The CDR3, as DNA: TGTGCCAGCAACAATCAGGGTAGTTACACTGAAGCTTTCTTT.

The gene calls are TRBV6-1 and TRBJ1-2; possible D gene TRBD1, 6 bases. The CDR3 is 12 amino acids. Germline V CDR1 and CDR2: MNHNS, SASEGT. V lost 5 bases and J 5 bases, leaving 9 bases between the germline ends. Here the CDR3 reads CASSQDSYGYTF. As DNA, the CDR3 is TGTGCCAGCAGTCAGGACAGTTATGGCTACACCTTC.

The gene calls are TRBV7-3 and TRBJ2-3, with TRBD2 matching over 8 bases. Losses at the gene ends were 6 bases for V and 4 bases for J; bases not matched to a gene: 9. The CDR3 spans 15 residues. Germline CDR1 SGHTA, CDR2 FQGTGA. CDR3 sequence (DNA): TGTGCCAGCAGGGATGGAACTAGCGGATCAGATACGCAGTATTTT. Translating gives CASRDGTSGSDTQYF.

The sample holds a few counts of this clone. The CDR3 nucleotides are TGTGCCAGCAGCCCGGGACAGGGGGCAGGCAATCAGCCCCAGCATTTT. This codes for CASSPGQGAGNQPQHF. The chain employs TRBV5-8 and TRBJ1-5; 12 nucleotides line up with TRBD1. The CDR3 is 16 residues long. Germline-derived CDR1 and CDR2 are SGHTS and YDEGEE. Losses at the gene ends were 4 bases for V and 2 bases for J; bases not matched to a gene: 4.

In this sample, this clone turned up once. Here the CDR3 DNA reads TGTGCCAGTAGTATAGTAGGGGCTTCTGAAGCTTTCTTT. Its translation: CASSIVGASEAFF. The gene calls are TRBV19 and TRBJ1-1; the D gene is possibly TRBD1 (5 bases). Germline V gene data show CDR1 as LNHDA and CDR2 as SQIVND (reference sequence). The CDR3 runs 13 residues. V was trimmed by 1 base and J by 6 bases, leaving 9 bases between them.